Listed here is a single TCR beta chain. The sample has other DNA sequences that encode this CDR3 too. TCRdb keeps only in-frame clones here, not all; method: immunoSEQ multiplex PCR. The sample shows some 130,000 clones, approximately 74% of them seen only once. The CDR3 length is 13 residues. The germline V gene has CDR1 SGHRS and CDR2 YFSETQ. The V and J ends lost 0 bases and 2 bases respectively, with 6 bases between them. This sample was taken from a study of blood T cell repertoires in COVID-19. About the research overall: PBMCs, B-cell-depleted T cells, or T cells provided the cDNA or gDNA that made up the material.

The TCR sequence derives from a woman between 65 and 79 years old with acute or convalescent COVID-19. The chain joins TRBV5-1 to TRBJ2-7; tentative D call: TRBD1 (6 bases). The specimen was peripheral blood. The CDR3: CASSLDRAYEQYF. The CDR3 DNA sequence: TGCGCCAGCAGCTTGGACAGGGCCTACGAGCAGTACTTC.